What follows are 30 T cell receptor beta chains derived from one specimen sequenced in a study of cytomegalovirus exposure and HLA in healthy donors. PCR amplification relied on 60 Vbeta primers (plus 13 Jbeta primers). The table came from immunoSEQ multiplex PCR; TCRdb's copy has only in-frame clones and leaves some out. The top ten clones hold 1.5% to 2% of a sample with roughly 190,000 clones, around three quarters of them seen once. The sequencing sample was made of PBMCs. These receptors were collected from a young woman in good health and CMV-seronegative.

Here the CDR3 reads CASGMGQGNSPLHF. For the CDR3, the DNA is TGTGCTAGTGGGATGGGGCAGGGGAATTCACCCCTCCACTTT. The chain uses TRBV12-5 and TRBJ1-6; perhaps TRBD1 as D (6 bases). V gave up 6 bases and J gave up 7 bases, with 13 bases separating them. This CDR3 is 14 amino acids long. Germline V gene lookup returns CDR1 LGHNT and CDR2 FRNRAP. The full variable domain, rest sourced from reference TRBV12-5 and TRBJ1-6, is DARVTQTPRHKVTEMGQEVTMRCQPILGHNTVFWYRQTMMQGLELLAYFRNRAPLDDSGMPKDRFSAEMPDATLATLKIQPSEPRDSAVYFCASGMGQGNSPLHFGNGTRLTVT.

CDR3 protein: CASSQSGLRTASGNTIYF. In DNA form, the CDR3 reads TGTGCCAGCAGCCAATCGGGGCTCAGGACAGCCTCTGGAAACACCATATATTTT. The chain carries TRBV4-2 and TRBJ1-3; weak D call: TRBD1 (6 bases). This CDR3 is 18 amino acids long. Germline assignment: CDR1 LGHNA and CDR2 YNFKEQ. Trimming stripped 2 bases from V and 0 bases from J, with 17 bases between.

The CDR3, as DNA: TGCGCCAGCAGAGGACTAGCGGGAGACTACGAGCAGTACTTC. Translation: CASRGLAGDYEQYF. V usage is TRBV10-1 and J usage is TRBJ2-7, with 13 positions matching TRBD2. The CDR3 is 14 residues long. Germline trimming cut 6 bases from V and 3 bases from J; bases unmatched to any gene: 2. Per germline, CDR1 WNHNN and CDR2 SYGVQD (reference sequence).

This clone was seen a few times. This sequence joins TRBV10-1 and TRBJ2-7, with D tentatively TRBD2 (5 bases). CDR1 and CDR2 from the germline V gene are WNHNN and SYGVQD (reference sequence). The CDR3 runs 15 residues. Trimming stripped 5 bases from V and 3 bases from J, with 17 bases between. The CDR3 DNA is TGCGCCAGCAGTTTTCGACACAACGGAGGCTACGAGCAGTACTTC. As protein: CASSFRHNGGYEQYF.

This chain connects TRBV7-3 to TRBJ2-2, with 12 nucleotides matching TRBD2. The CDR3 is 16 amino acids. Trimming cost V 5 bases and J 5 bases; bases outside gene matches: 6. Germline V gives CDR1 SGHTA, CDR2 FQGTGA. The CDR3 loop is CASSLAGGPVTGELFF. The CDR3, as DNA: TGTGCCAGCAGCCTAGCGGGGGGGCCCGTGACCGGGGAGCTGTTTTTT.

The genes are TRBV4-1 and TRBJ2-3; the D gene is possibly TRBD1 (6 bases). The germline V gene has CDR1 MGHRA and CDR2 YSYEKL. Trimming removed 1 base from V and 2 bases from J, with 10 bases in between. The CDR3 runs 15 residues. CDR3 region: CASSQGPGDTDTQYF. The CDR3 bases are TGCGCCAGCAGCCAAGGACCAGGGGACACAGATACGCAGTATTTT.

With respect to this clone: The same CDR3 also results from other DNA sequences found in this sample. This chain connects TRBV19 to TRBJ1-2; D is perhaps TRBD1 (5 bases). CDR1 is LNHDA, CDR2 SQIVND, per germline (reference sequence). V lost 7 bases to trimming and J lost 4 bases, with 22 bases between them. This CDR3 comprises 16 residues. In nucleotides, the CDR3 is TGTGCCAGTACCACATATATCGGGGGATCCGTCTATGGCTACACCTTC. This codes for CASTTYIGGSVYGYTF.

The genes are TRBV28 and TRBJ2-7; 9 bases line up with TRBD1. V was clipped by 11 bases and J by 2 bases; unmatched bases: 7. The CDR3 is 13 amino acids. Per the germline V gene, CDR1 is MDHEN and CDR2 is SYDVKM. The CDR3 protein is CAAGTGRPYEQYF. The CDR3 coding sequence is TGTGCCGCCGGGACAGGGAGACCCTACGAGCAGTACTTC.

Comments on this clone: A junction end diverges from the germline sequence, so it may reflect a read error. The genes are TRBV7-9 and TRBJ1-6; 9 nucleotides align to TRBD1. The CDR3 contains 16 residues. Germline V gene lookup returns CDR1 SEHNR and CDR2 FQNEAQ (reference sequence). The CDR3 sequence: CSSSLGQGFYNSPLHF. The CDR3 region has the DNA TGTTCCAGCAGCTTAGGACAGGGGTTCTATAATTCACCCCTCCACTTT.

The chain uses TRBV18 and TRBJ1-4; TRBD1 matches at 7 bases. The germline CDR1 and CDR2 sequences are KGHSH and LQKENI. The junction had 4 bases not matched to a gene; V was cut back by 2 bases and J by 4 bases. There are 15 residues in the CDR3. The chain's CDR3 is CASSPMGQINEKLFF. DNA of the CDR3: TGTGCCAGCTCACCAATGGGACAGATTAATGAAAAACTGTTTTTT.

CDR3 amino acids: CASSIGQGLNTEAFF. CDR3 DNA: TGTGCCAGTAGTATCGGTCAGGGGCTGAACACTGAAGCTTTCTTT. The rearrangement joins TRBV19 to TRBJ1-1; D is perhaps TRBD1 (6 bases). The germline gives CDR1 LNHDA, CDR2 SQIVND (reference sequence). Trimming shortened V by 3 bases and J by 0 bases, and 11 bases separated the two germline ends. CDR3 size: 15 residues.

The chain has TRBV9 and TRBJ2-2, with TRBD2 matching 11 bases. With V trimmed by 3 bases and J by 4 bases, 8 bases remained unmatched. Looked up from germline, CDR1 is SGDLS and CDR2 is YYNGEE. The CDR3 has 17 residues. The CDR3 DNA is TGTGCCAGCAGCGCGGACGGGACTAGCGGATCCACCGGGGAGCTGTTTTTT. It translates to CASSADGTSGSTGELFF.

The chain employs TRBV7-6 and TRBJ1-6; D is perhaps TRBD1 (6 bases). The V gene lost 5 bases and the J gene lost 8 bases, with 16 bases spanning the gap. Germline loops: CDR1 SGHVS, CDR2 FNYEAQ. This CDR3 region has 15 residues. CDR3 sequence reads: CASSEEHGQYSPLHF. CDR3 coding DNA: TGTGCCAGCAGCGAGGAGCATGGACAGTATTCACCCCTCCACTTT.

The chain uses TRBV6-1 and TRBJ2-7, with 11 bases that match TRBD1. Germline V gene lookup returns CDR1 MNHNS and CDR2 SASEGT. The CDR3 totals 16 residues. Trimming cost V 2 bases and J 6 bases; bases outside gene matches: 9. DNA for the CDR3: TGTGCCAGCAGTGAAAACCCCGGACAGGGGGCGGCCGAGCAGTACTTC. Translating it yields CASSENPGQGAAEQYF.

V usage is TRBV7-2 and J usage is TRBJ1-4, with TRBD1 matching over 9 bases. Germline CDR1 reads SGHTA; CDR2 reads FQGNSA. Germline trimming cut 4 bases from V and 5 bases from J; bases unmatched to any gene: 8. CDR3 length: 16 amino acids. CDR3 sequence reads: CASSSKTGTGNEKLFF. Written as DNA, the CDR3 is TGTGCCAGCAGCTCTAAGACCGGGACAGGGAATGAAAAACTGTTTTTT.

The rearrangement uses TRBV4-2 and TRBJ2-7; 11 bases are a match to TRBD2. The J segment lost 6 bases and the V segment lost 2 bases, leaving 9 bases of the junction unmatched. CDR1 is LGHNA, CDR2 YNFKEQ, per germline. The CDR3 is 16 residues long. DNA for the CDR3: TGTGCCAGCAGCCAACAATTAGCGGGGGGGTTCTCCGAGCAGTACTTC. The encoded protein is CASSQQLAGGFSEQYF.

This clone occurred a few times. The chain joins TRBV4-1 to TRBJ2-7, with TRBD1 as a possible D gene (6 bases). The V end lost 9 bases, the J end lost 0 bases, and 9 bases lay between the germline ends. The CDR3 contains 12 residues. CDR1 and CDR2 from the germline V gene are MGHRA and YSYEKL. This CDR3 is CARPTGSYEQYF. The CDR3 bases are TGCGCCAGACCGACAGGCTCCTACGAGCAGTACTTC.

This chain uses TRBV7-2 with TRBJ1-2; 8 bases agree with TRBD1. Germline loops: CDR1 SGHTA, CDR2 FQGNSA. This CDR3 spans 17 amino acids. With V trimmed by 1 base and J by 4 bases, 11 bases remained unmatched. Here the CDR3 reads CASSLEVGRGLSYGYTF. CDR3 nucleotides: TGTGCCAGCAGCTTAGAAGTTGGCAGGGGGCTCTCCTATGGCTACACCTTC.

Regarding this clone: This specimen includes other DNA sequences encoding the same CDR3. The rearrangement links TRBV30 to TRBJ1-4; D not certain. Germline V CDR1 and CDR2: GTSNPN, SVGIG (reference sequence). This CDR3 has 12 residues. V was clipped by 5 bases and J by 8 bases, with 12 bases between them. In DNA, the CDR3 is TGTGCCTGGGGGCTCTCGGGGGAAAAACTGTTTTTT. Its protein is CAWGLSGEKLFF.

The genes are TRBV4-1 and TRBJ2-2; the D gene is possibly TRBD2 (5 bases). Germline assignment: CDR1 MGHRA and CDR2 YSYEKL. The CDR3 length is 14 residues. V lost 0 bases to trimming and J lost 8 bases, with 10 bases between them. The CDR3 DNA sequence: TGCGCCAGCAGCCAAGAGAGGGTGGGGGGGGAGCTGTTTTTT. Its protein product is CASSQERVGGELFF.

This clone was seen a few times. The chain combines TRBV5-1 with TRBJ2-1; TRBD2 aligns across 10 bases. The CDR3 contains 19 residues. Germline V gives CDR1 SGHRS, CDR2 YFSETQ. The V gene end was trimmed by 0 bases and the J gene end by 0 bases; junction bases not matched to a gene: 9. The CDR3 DNA sequence: TGCGCCAGCAGCTTGGGAGCGGGGGGGCCTTTAAGCTCCTACAATGAGCAGTTCTTC. It translates to CASSLGAGGPLSSYNEQFF.

The rearrangement joins TRBV5-1 to TRBJ2-2; 8 positions match TRBD1. The germline V gene encodes CDR1 SGHRS and CDR2 YFSETQ. The CDR3 spans 16 residues. The V and J ends lost 2 bases and 4 bases, in that order; junction bases with no gene match: 7. The CDR3 reads CASSFSGTGSTGELFF. CDR3 nucleotide sequence: TGCGCCAGCAGCTTTTCCGGGACAGGCTCCACCGGGGAGCTGTTTTTT.

This clone was seen a few times. The rearrangement uses TRBV6-4 and TRBJ2-2; TRBD1 agrees at 7 bases. V lost 3 bases to trimming and J lost 6 bases; unmatched junction nucleotides: 7. The CDR3 runs 15 residues. Germline CDR1 MRHNA, CDR2 SNTAGT. CDR3 residues: CASSEGTVFSGELFF. The CDR3 DNA reads TGTGCCAGCAGTGAGGGGACAGTTTTCTCCGGGGAGCTGTTTTTT.

The chain links TRBV9 to TRBJ2-2; maybe TRBD1 (6 bases). The V gene's germline CDR1 is SGDLS and CDR2 YYNGEE. V was shortened by 3 bases and J by 5 bases, with 20 bases between the two germline ends. The CDR3 length is 17 residues. CDR3 residues: CASSGWGPNLGTGELFF. The CDR3 region has the DNA TGTGCCAGCAGCGGGTGGGGGCCGAACTTGGGGACCGGGGAGCTGTTTTTT.

With respect to this clone: The sample has other DNA sequences that encode this CDR3 too. This sequence joins TRBV27 and TRBJ1-5; tentatively, D is TRBD1 (6 bases). Germline CDR1 reads MNHEY; CDR2 reads SMNVEV (reference sequence). This CDR3 has 13 residues. The V and J ends lost 3 bases and 6 bases respectively, with 9 bases between them. Here the CDR3 DNA reads TGTGCCAGCAGTTTGCAGGGGAGTCAGCCCCAGCATTTT. It is translated as CASSLQGSQPQHF.

V and J are TRBV29-1 and TRBJ2-7; D may be TRBD1 or TRBD2 (5 bases each). Trimming left V 7 bases short and J 3 bases short, with 16 bases between. CDR3 length: 13 residues. In germline, CDR1 is SQVTM, CDR2 ANQGSEA. The CDR3, as DNA: TGCAGCGCTGAGGGGCTAGATAGCTACGAGCAGTACTTC. It encodes CSAEGLDSYEQYF.

The rearrangement uses TRBV7-8 and TRBJ2-7, with 9 bases fitting TRBD2. The CDR3 has 14 residues. V shed 2 bases, J shed 3 bases, and the junction held 2 bases outside the gene matches. The germline CDR1 and CDR2 sequences are SGHVS and FQNEAQ. CDR3 in DNA: TGTGCCAGCAGCTTACTAGCGGGGATCTACGAGCAGTACTTC. Residues: CASSLLAGIYEQYF. The full variable domain, completed using reference TRBV7-8 and TRBJ2-7, is GAGVSQSPRYKVAKRGQDVALRCDPISGHVSLFWYQQALGQGPEFLTYFQNEAQLDKSGLPSDRFFAERPEGSVSTLKIQRTQQEDSAVYLCASSLLAGIYEQYFGPGTRLTVT.

V usage is TRBV20-1 and J usage is TRBJ2-5; D is unclear. Between the trimmed V and J ends, which lost 2 bases and 4 bases, there was a span of 2 bases. CDR1 is DFQATT and CDR2 is SNEGSKA in the germline V gene (reference sequence). The CDR3 consists of 10 residues. CDR3 DNA: TGCAGTGCTAGACTAGAGACCCAGTACTTC. This translates into CSARLETQYF.

This chain links TRBV9 with TRBJ2-7; 7 bases agree with TRBD1. CDR1 is SGDLS and CDR2 is YYNGEE in the germline V gene. This CDR3 is built from 14 residues. V shed 3 bases, J shed 0 bases, and the junction held 3 bases outside the gene matches. The CDR3 nucleotides are TGTGCCAGCAGCGCCAGACAGGGCTCCTACGAGCAGTACTTC. Protein: CASSARQGSYEQYF.

This clone was recorded once. The J gene is TRBJ1-4, the V gene TRBV5-1; 8 nucleotides agree with TRBD1. V trimming: 0 bases; J trimming: 8 bases; junction bases outside the gene matches: 6. The length of the CDR3 is 15 residues. The V gene's germline CDR1 is SGHRS and CDR2 YFSETQ. The CDR3 DNA follows: TGCGCCAGCAGCTTGGCCTGGACAGGGAAAGAAAAACTGTTTTTT. This sequence encodes CASSLAWTGKEKLFF.